Sequencing of this T cell receptor (beta chain) was carried out in a study of CD8 T cells in Susac syndrome. Across the study: Eight or nine of the sequenced Susac syndrome patients were in remission, and 5 or 6 had active disease. Study outcomes and limitations: Clonal expansion involving Susac CD8+ cells peaked in TEMRA cells and active patients.

It was with random hexamers that roughly 0.5 to 1 ug RNA was reverse transcribed. An immunoSEQ multiplex PCR generated amplified TCR beta CDR3 products spanning 54 Vbeta and 13 Jbeta. TCRdb used MiXCR to reprocess the immunoSEQ multiplex PCR reads, holding one entry per CDR3 protein. Of 95,000 to 150,000 distinct CDR3 sequences detected, roughly 94% appear once; the ten largest clones hold 0.28%. Germline CDR1 MNHEY, CDR2 SVGAGI. The CDR3 is 13 residues long. V was trimmed by 0 bases and J by 7 bases, leaving 10 bases between them. Turning to this clonotype: No antigen is known for it.

The sequenced target, TCR beta, came from blood CD8+ and CD4+ T cells. The V and J genes are TRBV6-5 and TRBJ2-7; unclear D gene. Sequenced material: CD8+ T cells from PBMCs. The TCR was taken from a human donor with Susac syndrome. CDR3 sequence: CASSYSGQWEQYF. The CDR3 DNA is TGTGCCAGCAGTTACTCTGGGCAATGGGAGCAGTACTTC.